The rows below give T cell receptor beta chains drawn from one sample of a study of cytomegalovirus exposure and HLA in healthy donors. The repertoire was sequenced with immunoSEQ multiplex PCR; TCRdb's copy has only in-frame clones and lacks some. The sample records some 190,000 clones, about 80% being singletons. The specimen was PBMCs. All receptors come from a woman under 40 in good health and CMV-seronegative. The CDR3 runs from the conserved cysteine through the conserved F or W. A D gene is named only where the DNA matches it firmly. Clone size appears in some rows only: once, few, many, or a class for an expanded clone.

>NA|TRBV14|TRBD1|TRBJ1-1|13
TGTGCCAGCAGCCGGGACAGGGAGACTGAAGCTTTCTTT
CASSRDRETEAFF
>once|TRBV19|NA|TRBJ1-1|15
TGTGCCAGTAGTCCCGTTGGCCAGTGGTACACTGAAGCTTTCTTT
CASSPVGQWYTEAFF
>few|TRBV9|NA|TRBJ1-2|20
TGTGCCAGCAGCACCGGGGCAGGATGGACAGTTGGTATACCTAACTATGGCTACACCTTC
CASSTGAGWTVGIPNYGYTF
>NA|TRBV4-1|NA|TRBJ2-7|17
TGCGCCAGCAGCCAAGCCAGTTTGGCGGCAGAAAAGTACGAGCAGTACTTC
CASSQASLAAEKYEQYF
>NA|TRBV2|TRBD1|TRBJ2-7|14
TGTGCCAGCACTTCCGGGACAGGAACCTACGAGCAGTACTTC
CASTSGTGTYEQYF
>NA|TRBV10-3|TRBD2|TRBJ2-2|16
TGTGCCATCAGTGAGCCGACTAGCGCGAACACCGGGGAGCTGTTTTTT
CAISEPTSANTGELFF
>NA|TRBV7-2|NA|TRBJ1-2|16
TGTGCCAGCAGCACTACGACAGGTACCAATGGTCATGGCTACACCTTC
CASSTTTGTNGHGYTF
>NA|TRBV27|TRBD1|TRBJ2-7|14
TGTGCCAGCAGTTTCTCCGCAGGGGGCGACGAGCAGTACTTC
CASSFSAGGDEQYF
>NA|TRBV6-5|TRBD1|TRBJ2-7|15
TGTGCCAGCAGCCTGGGACAGGGGATAGCCTACGAGCAGTACTTC
CASSLGQGIAYEQYF
>NA|TRBV9|NA|TRBJ1-3|13
TGTGCCAGCAGCGTAGTCTATGGAAACACCATATATTTT
CASSVVYGNTIYF
>NA|TRBV6-6|TRBD2|TRBJ2-7|15
TGTGCCAGCAGTCGGGGGTCGGGGGGGAACTACGAGCAGTACTTC
CASSRGSGGNYEQYF
>NA|TRBV7-6|TRBD1|TRBJ1-2|15
TGTGCCAGCAGCCCGGGGACAGGGGGCCTCTATGGCTACACCTTC
CASSPGTGGLYGYTF
>NA|TRBV5-1|TRBD1|TRBJ2-2|14
TGCGCCAGCTCGGACAGGAGGAACACCGGGGAGCTGTTTTTT
CASSDRRNTGELFF
>NA|TRBV7-8|NA|TRBJ1-1|15
TGTGCCAGCAGCGCTTGGGCGGGAGCCCACACTGAAGCTTTCTTT
CASSAWAGAHTEAFF
>NA|TRBV4-2|NA|TRBJ1-5|15
TGTGCCAGCAGCCGCCTTGCGGGGGGAAATCAGCCCCAGCATTTT
CASSRLAGGNQPQHF
>NA|TRBV5-1|NA|TRBJ2-7|14
TGCGCCAGCAGCCACGGAACGGACTCTTATAGGCAGTACTTC
CASSHGTDSYRQYF
>NA|TRBV29-1|NA|TRBJ2-3|12
TGCAGCGTTGACGGGGGCACAGATACGCAGTATTTT
CSVDGGTDTQYF
>few|TRBV14|NA|TRBJ2-3|14
TGTGCCAGCAGCTGGGGGGTAATCACAGATACGCAGTATTTT
CASSWGVITDTQYF
>NA|TRBV19|NA|TRBJ1-5|16
TGTGCCAGTAGTCTACCCCAGGGGCTCCCCAATCAGCCCCAGCATTTT
CASSLPQGLPNQPQHF
>NA|TRBV10-2|TRBD1|TRBJ1-1|14
TGCGCCAGCAGTGACAGGGGGCGAAAAACTGAAGCTTTCTTT
CASSDRGRKTEAFF
>NA|TRBV7-9|TRBD1|TRBJ2-3|15
TGTGCCAGCAGCACCAGGGACAGATTCACAGATACGCAGTATTTT
CASSTRDRFTDTQYF
>NA|TRBV5-4|TRBD1|TRBJ1-6|17
TGTGCCAGCAGCTTGCAGGGGGAAATCTCCTATAATTCACCCCTCCACTTT
CASSLQGEISYNSPLHF
>few|TRBV12-5|TRBD1|TRBJ1-1|15
TGTGCTAGCTCCGACCGGGACAGGGGTGGAACTGAAGCTTTCTTT
CASSDRDRGGTEAFF
>NA|TRBV28|TRBD2|TRBJ2-2|18
TGTGCCAGCAGTTTAAGTATAATTGGGACTACAAGGACCGGGGAGCTGTTTTTT
CASSLSIIGTTRTGELFF
>NA|TRBV9|NA|TRBJ1-1|17
TGTGCCAGCAGCGTAGGGGTTATGTGGGGGGGCGCGGGTGGAGCTTTCTTT
CASSVGVMWGGAGGAFF
>NA|TRBV4-3|TRBD2|TRBJ2-5|19
TGCGCCAGCAGCCAAGATATGACTAGCGGGGGGCCACCAACGGAGACCCAGTACTTC
CASSQDMTSGGPPTETQYF
>NA|TRBV6-1|NA|TRBJ1-2|13
TGTGCCAGCAGTGAAGTTCGGGTTTATGGCTACACCTTC
CASSEVRVYGYTF
>NA|TRBV19|NA|TRBJ1-3|14
TGTGCCAGTAGAAGAACATCTTACAGGGACACCATATATTTT
CASRRTSYRDTIYF
>NA|TRBV30|NA|TRBJ1-5|15
TGTGCCTGGACCTTCGGAAGCGGGGGCAATCAGCCCCAGCATTTT
CAWTFGSGGNQPQHF
>NA|TRBV7-9|NA|TRBJ1-1|14
TGTGCCAGCAGCTTAGTGGACTCGAACACTGAAGCTTTCTTT
CASSLVDSNTEAFF
>medium-sized|TRBV6-4|TRBD2|TRBJ2-3|16
TGTGCCAGCAGTGACTCTAGCGGGGGAAACACAGATACGCAGTATTTT
CASSDSSGGNTDTQYF
>once|TRBV15|TRBD1|TRBJ2-7|15
TGTGCCACCAGCCCCCGTAGGACAGGTTCTTACGAGCAGTACTTC
CATSPRRTGSYEQYF
>NA|TRBV18|NA|TRBJ1-2|15
TGTGCCAGCTCACCGGGTCTCGCGGGTGACTATGGCTACACCTTC
CASSPGLAGDYGYTF
>NA|TRBV7-9|TRBD1|TRBJ2-6|17
TGTGCCAGCAGCCCCACTCAGGGGGTACTTGGGGCCAACGTCCTGACTTTC
CASSPTQGVLGANVLTF
>NA|TRBV9|NA|TRBJ2-1|12
TGTGCCAGCAGCGTCCAACGGGGTGAGCAGTTCTTC
CASSVQRGEQFF
>once|TRBV6-5|TRBD1|TRBJ1-2|11
TGTGCCAGCACCAGGGGGCTGGGCTACACCTTC
CASTRGLGYTF
>NA|TRBV10-3|TRBD1|TRBJ1-2|17
TGTGCCATCAACTCCGACAGGGCATTCTCTATCCGCTATGGCTACACCTTC
CAINSDRAFSIRYGYTF
>NA|TRBV14|TRBD1|TRBJ2-1|15
TGTGCCAGCAGTCACCCGACAGGGGGAAGGAATGAGCAGTTCTTC
CASSHPTGGRNEQFF
>NA|TRBV19|NA|TRBJ2-2|16
TGTGCCAGTAGTATAGGATTAATCCGGGTCGGCGGGGAGCTGTTTTTT
CASSIGLIRVGGELFF
>NA|TRBV11-1|NA|TRBJ2-3|12
TGTGCCAGCAGCGAGGAAGCAGATACGCAGTATTTT
CASSEEADTQYF
>NA|TRBV5-6|TRBD1|TRBJ2-7|16
TGTGCCAGCAGACCCGTTTGGGGGACAGATTCCTACGAGCAGTACTTC
CASRPVWGTDSYEQYF
>NA|TRBV5-5|TRBD1|TRBJ2-7|14
TGTGCCAGCAGCATCGGGACAGGTGGATACGAGCAGTACTTC
CASSIGTGGYEQYF
>NA|TRBV27|TRBD1|TRBJ1-5|13
TGTGCCAGCAGTTTGACACAGGGGCAGCCCCAGCATTTT
CASSLTQGQPQHF
>NA|TRBV7-9|TRBD2|TRBJ2-2|16
TGTGCCAGCTTCCCCGACGGGCTAGCGGGGGACGGGGAGCTGTTTTTT
CASFPDGLAGDGELFF
>NA|TRBV7-2|TRBD2|TRBJ2-5|16
TGTGCCAGCAGCTTGGGTCCAGTAGCGGGGCAAGAGACCCAGTACTTC
CASSLGPVAGQETQYF
>once|TRBV19|NA|TRBJ2-1|17
TGTGCCAGTAGTGACGACGGGGTCTTAAGTTCGTTCAATGAGCAGTTCTTC
CASSDDGVLSSFNEQFF
>NA|TRBV7-6|NA|TRBJ2-2|17
TGTGCCAGCAGCCCCTCGTGGGCGGGGAGTTTCACCGGGGAGCTGTTTTTT
CASSPSWAGSFTGELFF
>NA|TRBV9|TRBD2|TRBJ2-1|21
TGTGCCAGCAGCGTAGGGAACACCGCACATAGCGGGGGCCTCGGGTACAATGAGCAGTTCTTC
CASSVGNTAHSGGLGYNEQFF
>NA|TRBV9|TRBD1|TRBJ2-2|15
TGTGCCAGCAGCGTAGGAGGGGGCGTCGCCGGGGAGCTGTTTTTT
CASSVGGGVAGELFF
>NA|TRBV12-5|NA|TRBJ2-2|12
TGTGCTAGTGGTTCCCGCACCGGGGAGCTGTTTTTT
CASGSRTGELFF
>NA|TRBV19|TRBD2|TRBJ2-7|13
TGTGCCAGTAGTCGACTAGCGGGGTACGAGCAGTACTTC
CASSRLAGYEQYF
>few|TRBV18|NA|TRBJ1-1|16
TGTGCCAGCTCACCACGAGTTCTGACAGACGGCACTGAAGCTTTCTTT
CASSPRVLTDGTEAFF